This is a list of T cell receptor beta chains from one sample in a study of T cells after yellow fever vaccination. Each CDR3 protein is one row after TCRdb ran MiXCR on the 5' RACE reads. The table has about 630,000 distinct CDR3 sequences, over 9% seen once. Sequenced here: PBMCs, sampled on the day of the yellow fever booster vaccination. Receptors originate from a man aged 25 to 40 who received the YFV17D yellow fever vaccine. Each CDR3 is given with its conserved first and last residue. The D gene is left open where the match is weak. Expanded clones are given a class, and other clones once, few, many or no size at all.

d_call: TRBD1; j_call: TRBJ1-5; v_call: TRBV6-2/TRBV6-3; clone_size: NA; cdr3_nt: TGTGCCAGCAGTTTTACAGGGGGGCTCAATCAGCCCCAGCATTTT; cdr3_aa: CASSFTGGLNQPQHF
d_call: TRBD2; j_call: TRBJ2-7; v_call: TRBV27; clone_size: NA; cdr3_nt: TGTGCCAGCAGTTGGTCGGGAGGCCGAGGGTACGAGCAGTACTTC; cdr3_aa: CASSWSGGRGYEQYF
d_call: NA; j_call: TRBJ2-3; v_call: TRBV11-2; clone_size: few; cdr3_nt: TGTGCCAGCAGCTTACAGGCCGAGACGAGCACAGATACGCAGTATTTT; cdr3_aa: CASSLQAETSTDTQYF
d_call: NA; j_call: TRBJ1-6; v_call: TRBV27; clone_size: few; cdr3_nt: TGTGCCAGCAGTTCCAGGGAATCGCTGGGATCACCCCTCCACTTT; cdr3_aa: CASSSRESLGSPLHF
d_call: NA; j_call: TRBJ2-5; v_call: TRBV12-3/TRBV12-4; clone_size: NA; cdr3_nt: TGTGCCAGCAGTTTAGGGGGGGGCCTAGGGGAGACCCAGTACTTC; cdr3_aa: CASSLGGGLGETQYF
d_call: TRBD1; j_call: TRBJ2-4; v_call: TRBV3-1; clone_size: few; cdr3_nt: TGTGCCAGCAGCCAGACAGGGTACAAGAACATTCAGTACTTC; cdr3_aa: CASSQTGYKNIQYF
d_call: NA; j_call: TRBJ2-3; v_call: TRBV4-3; clone_size: NA; cdr3_nt: TGCGCCAGCAGCCAGTTGGTAACGGCCCCCCTTAGCACAGATACGCAGTATTTT; cdr3_aa: CASSQLVTAPLSTDTQYF
d_call: NA; j_call: TRBJ1-1; v_call: TRBV19; clone_size: NA; cdr3_nt: TGTGCCAGTGGTTACACGGGGTACAGGGCGACTGAAGCTTTCTTT; cdr3_aa: CASGYTGYRATEAFF
d_call: TRBD1; j_call: TRBJ2-2; v_call: TRBV10-3; clone_size: NA; cdr3_nt: TGTGCCATGGGACAGCCGAACACCGGGGAGCTGTTTTTT; cdr3_aa: CAMGQPNTGELFF
d_call: NA; j_call: TRBJ2-3; v_call: TRBV7-2; clone_size: NA; cdr3_nt: TGTGCCAGCAGCCCGCAACAGAGCGCAGATACGCAGTATTTT; cdr3_aa: CASSPQQSADTQYF
d_call: TRBD2; j_call: TRBJ2-2; v_call: TRBV4-3; clone_size: NA; cdr3_nt: TGCGCCAGCAGCCAAGAGCCGACTAGCGGGAGCACCGGGGAGCTGTTTTTT; cdr3_aa: CASSQEPTSGSTGELFF
d_call: NA; j_call: TRBJ2-7; v_call: TRBV5-1; clone_size: few; cdr3_nt: TGCGCCAGCAGTTCAGAACCGGGGCGTTACGAGCAGTACTTC; cdr3_aa: CASSSEPGRYEQYF
d_call: NA; j_call: TRBJ2-7; v_call: TRBV6-5; clone_size: few; cdr3_nt: TGTGCCAGCAGTTACTCGACTCAGGTCGGCGCGTCTGAGCAGTACTTC; cdr3_aa: CASSYSTQVGASEQYF
d_call: NA; j_call: TRBJ1-2; v_call: TRBV18; clone_size: few; cdr3_nt: TGTGCCAGCTCACCCCAAGGAAATGGCTACACCTTC; cdr3_aa: CASSPQGNGYTF
d_call: NA; j_call: TRBJ2-5; v_call: TRBV11-1; clone_size: NA; cdr3_nt: TGTGCCAGCAGCGCCGGGTTCTTAGAGACCCAGTACTTC; cdr3_aa: CASSAGFLETQYF
d_call: TRBD2; j_call: TRBJ2-1; v_call: TRBV11-1; clone_size: NA; cdr3_nt: TGTGCCAGCAGCCCCACGGGGACTAGCGGGAGAAGGCTCAATGAGCAGTTCTTC; cdr3_aa: CASSPTGTSGRRLNEQFF
d_call: NA; j_call: TRBJ1-2; v_call: TRBV15; clone_size: few; cdr3_nt: TGTGCCACCAGCAGAGATGGCGGAATAAGGGATGGCTACACCTTC; cdr3_aa: CATSRDGGIRDGYTF
d_call: TRBD1; j_call: TRBJ1-2; v_call: TRBV7-2; clone_size: few; cdr3_nt: TGTGCCAGCAGCCAATCTGGACAGGGGAGCTATGGCTACACCTTC; cdr3_aa: CASSQSGQGSYGYTF
d_call: NA; j_call: TRBJ1-6; v_call: TRBV28; clone_size: many; cdr3_nt: TGTGCCAGCAGTGTTCACCCAAACCCCCTCCACTTT; cdr3_aa: CASSVHPNPLHF
d_call: TRBD1; j_call: TRBJ1-4; v_call: TRBV20-1; clone_size: NA; cdr3_nt: TGCAGTGCCGTGGACAGGGCGACAACTAATGAAAAACTGTTTTTT; cdr3_aa: CSAVDRATTNEKLFF
d_call: NA; j_call: TRBJ2-2; v_call: TRBV4-3; clone_size: NA; cdr3_nt: TGCGCCAGCAGCCAGGGACCGCTCAGACACGGGGAGCTGTTTTTT; cdr3_aa: CASSQGPLRHGELFF
d_call: TRBD2; j_call: TRBJ2-3; v_call: TRBV29-1; clone_size: few; cdr3_nt: TGCAGCGTTGTTTCAGCGGGAGCGAAGGATACGCAGTATTTT; cdr3_aa: CSVVSAGAKDTQYF